These T cell receptor beta chains were read from a single sample in a study of blood T cell repertoires in COVID-19. This table comes from immunoSEQ multiplex PCR, and its TCRdb copy is limited to in-frame clones, with some not included. The sample records fewer than 350,000 clones, approximately 85% being singletons. Sequencing was carried out using PBMCs or T cells enriched from blood (not recorded which). Source of these receptors: a young man who had recovered from COVID-19. Each CDR3 is given with its conserved first and last residue. D genes are given only for firm matches. Expanded clones get a size class; other rows say once, few or many, or leave the size out.

size: .; V: TRBV14; J: TRBJ2-7; D: .; CDR3: CASSQEFSLLAGVNAYEQYF; DNA: TGTGCCAGCAGCCAAGAATTTTCCCTTCTGGCAGGGGTGAACGCCTACGAGCAGTATTTC
size: .; V: TRBV10-3; J: TRBJ2-1; D: TRBD1; CDR3: CAISPTVPGQGAGSYNEQFF; DNA: TGTGCCATCAGCCCTACCGTCCCGGGACAGGGGGCGGGATCCTACAATGAGCAGTTCTTC
size: .; V: TRBV6-5; J: TRBJ2-1; D: TRBD1; CDR3: CASSSRTGDNEQFF; DNA: TGTGCCAGCAGTTCGAGGACAGGGGATAATGAGCAGTTCTTC
size: .; V: TRBV25-1; J: TRBJ2-2; D: TRBD1; CDR3: CASSGTAYTGELFF; DNA: TGTGCCAGTTCAGGGACAGCTTACACCGGGGAGCTGTTTTTT
size: .; V: TRBV4-3; J: TRBJ2-1; D: TRBD1; CDR3: CASSQDLTGSDEQFF; DNA: TGCGCCAGCAGCCAAGATTTGACAGGGAGCGATGAGCAGTTCTTC
size: .; V: TRBV5-6; J: TRBJ1-5; D: TRBD1; CDR3: CASSRGQTSNQPQHF; DNA: TGTGCCAGCAGCAGGGGACAGACATCGAATCAGCCCCAGCATTTT
size: once; V: TRBV5-1; J: TRBJ2-7; D: TRBD1; CDR3: CASSSDRGPDYEQYF; DNA: TGCGCCAGCAGCTCAGACAGGGGGCCGGACTACGAGCAGTACTTC
size: .; V: TRBV29-1; J: TRBJ1-2; D: .; CDR3: CSVAISFGYTF; DNA: TGCAGCGTCGCGATTTCGTTTGGCTACACCTTC
size: .; V: TRBV6-5; J: TRBJ2-7; D: .; CDR3: CASRIQGGGTYEQYF; DNA: TGTGCCAGCAGGATTCAGGGAGGTGGTACCTACGAGCAGTACTTC
size: .; V: TRBV2; J: TRBJ1-2; D: .; CDR3: CASSLRNHGYTF; DNA: TGTGCCAGCAGCCTGCGGAATCATGGCTACACCTTC
size: .; V: TRBV11-1; J: TRBJ2-5; D: TRBD2; CDR3: CASSLAFGAGQGTQYF; DNA: TGTGCCAGCAGCTTAGCGTTCGGAGCGGGGCAGGGGACCCAGTACTTC
size: .; V: TRBV21-1; J: TRBJ1-2; D: .; CDR3: CASSSLGQGDYGYTF; DNA: TGTGCCAGCAGCAGCTTAGGACAGGGCGACTATGGCTACACCTTC
size: .; V: TRBV5-8; J: TRBJ1-5; D: TRBD1; CDR3: CASSAGTGGNQPQHF; DNA: TGTGCCAGCAGCGCCGGGACAGGGGGCAATCAGCCCCAGCATTTT
size: .; V: TRBV9; J: TRBJ1-1; D: TRBD1; CDR3: CASSPPVGDRTTEAFF; DNA: TGTGCCAGCAGCCCGCCCGTAGGGGACAGGACCACTGAAGCTTTCTTT
size: .; V: TRBV27; J: TRBJ1-4; D: .; CDR3: CASRPYEISNEKLFF; DNA: TGTGCCAGCAGACCATACGAGATTTCTAATGAAAAACTGTTTTTT
size: .; V: TRBV30; J: TRBJ1-1; D: .; CDR3: CAWSVLASSMNTEAFF; DNA: TGTGCCTGGAGTGTACTAGCCTCTTCTATGAACACTGAAGCTTTCTTT
size: .; V: TRBV27; J: TRBJ1-1; D: .; CDR3: CASSQLQGNTEAFF; DNA: TGTGCCAGCAGTCAATTGCAGGGGAACACTGAAGCTTTCTTT
size: .; V: TRBV9; J: TRBJ2-2; D: TRBD2; CDR3: CASSVTTSGGLDTGELFF; DNA: TGTGCCAGCAGCGTAACGACTAGCGGGGGGCTTGACACCGGGGAGCTGTTTTTT
size: .; V: TRBV5-4; J: TRBJ1-2; D: .; CDR3: CASSLDGGSRGYTF; DNA: TGTGCCAGCAGCTTGGACGGGGGGTCCCGTGGCTACACCTTC
size: .; V: TRBV29-1; J: TRBJ2-3; D: .; CDR3: CSVGAAPITDTQYF; DNA: TGCAGCGTTGGGGCTGCCCCAATTACAGATACGCAGTATTTT
size: .; V: TRBV6-5; J: TRBJ1-4; D: .; CDR3: CASRPGVLEKLFF; DNA: TGTGCCAGCAGACCAGGGGTCTTAGAAAAACTGTTTTTT
size: .; V: TRBV5-1; J: TRBJ2-2; D: TRBD1; CDR3: CASSGTVNTGELFF; DNA: TGCGCCAGCAGTGGGACAGTGAACACCGGGGAGCTGTTTTTT
size: .; V: TRBV7-2; J: TRBJ2-7; D: TRBD2; CDR3: CASSVSGGKSYEQYF; DNA: TGTGCCAGCAGCGTTAGCGGGGGGAAGTCCTACGAGCAGTACTTC
size: .; V: TRBV9; J: TRBJ2-5; D: TRBD2; CDR3: CASSPRTSVETQYF; DNA: TGTGCCAGCAGCCCGCGGACTAGCGTTGAGACCCAGTACTTC
size: .; V: TRBV6-2/TRBV6-3; J: TRBJ2-5; D: .; CDR3: CASSRPFRPRETQYF; DNA: TGTGCCAGCAGTCGGCCCTTTCGGCCCAGGGAGACCCAGTACTTC